This TCR beta chain was captured in a study of shared clonotypes between healthy human individuals. Genomic DNA per cell subset filled all wells of several immunoSEQ plates. Original handling: ImmunoSEQ gave junction-only sequences without quality scores, so filtering differed. TCRdb's copy holds only in-frame clones and misses some; the assay was immunoSEQ multiplex PCR. Clonal size and the V and J genes are those of that table, whereas D and trimming came from the DNA. The data show some 2 million clones, about 94% seen once. Naive CD8 cells comprised CD45RO-negative, CCR7-positively selected cells, excluding terminally differentiated effector memory CD45RA+ cells. The CDR3 contains 15 residues. The V gene lost 1 base and the J gene lost 7 bases, with 14 bases spanning the gap. Germline CDR1 and CDR2: MGHRA and YSYEKL. Worth noting for this clone: What it binds is unknown.

The study, taken as a whole, reports: At large depth, rarefaction still showed sorted-subset sequencing to be incomplete. Generation probability values for non-shared clonotypes were lower than those for clonotypes shared by all four donors.

Input material: naive CD8+ T cells sorted from blood. The chain carries TRBV4-1 and TRBJ2-1, with D perhaps TRBD1 (6 bases). This TCR came from a man aged 18 to 29 in good health. The CDR3: CASSQVPRGFNEQFF. The CDR3 region has the DNA TGCGCCAGCAGCCAAGTGCCGAGGGGGTTTAATGAGCAGTTCTTC.